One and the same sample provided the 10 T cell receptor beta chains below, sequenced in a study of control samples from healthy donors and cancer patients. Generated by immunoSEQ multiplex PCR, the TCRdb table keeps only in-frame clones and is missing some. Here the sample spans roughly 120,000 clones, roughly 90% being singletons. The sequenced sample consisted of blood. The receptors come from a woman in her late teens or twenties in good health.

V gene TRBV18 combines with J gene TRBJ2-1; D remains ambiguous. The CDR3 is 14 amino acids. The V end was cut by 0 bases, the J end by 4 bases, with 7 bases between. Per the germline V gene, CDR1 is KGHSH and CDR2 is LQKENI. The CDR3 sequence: CASSPPGSYNEQFF. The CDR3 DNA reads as TGTGCCAGCTCACCACCCGGCTCGTACAATGAGCAGTTCTTC.

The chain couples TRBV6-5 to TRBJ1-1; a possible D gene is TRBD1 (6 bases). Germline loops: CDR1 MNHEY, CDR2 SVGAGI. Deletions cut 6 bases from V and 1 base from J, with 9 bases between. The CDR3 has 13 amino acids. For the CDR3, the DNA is TGTGCCAGCAGAAGGACAGAGAACACTGAAGCTTTCTTT. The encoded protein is CASRRTENTEAFF.

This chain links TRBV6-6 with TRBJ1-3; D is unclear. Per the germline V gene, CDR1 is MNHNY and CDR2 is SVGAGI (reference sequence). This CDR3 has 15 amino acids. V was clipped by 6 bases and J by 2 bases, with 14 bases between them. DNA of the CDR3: TGTGCCAGCAGCACCCTAAGAGTTCCTGGAAACACCATATATTTT. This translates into CASSTLRVPGNTIYF.

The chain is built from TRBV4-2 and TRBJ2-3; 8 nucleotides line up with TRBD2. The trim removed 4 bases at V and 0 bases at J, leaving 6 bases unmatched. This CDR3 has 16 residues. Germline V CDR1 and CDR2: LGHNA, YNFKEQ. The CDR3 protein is CASSRKAGDSTDTQYF. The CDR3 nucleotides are TGTGCCAGCAGCCGAAAAGCGGGGGACAGCACAGATACGCAGTATTTT.

In DNA form, the CDR3 reads TGTGCCAGCAGTAATTTCGACGAGCAGTACTTC. It is translated as CASSNFDEQYF. V and J are TRBV27 and TRBJ2-7; D is unclear. This CDR3 is 11 amino acids long. V lost 5 bases to trimming and J lost 5 bases, with 7 bases between them. CDR1 and CDR2 (germline): MNHEY, SMNVEV (reference sequence).

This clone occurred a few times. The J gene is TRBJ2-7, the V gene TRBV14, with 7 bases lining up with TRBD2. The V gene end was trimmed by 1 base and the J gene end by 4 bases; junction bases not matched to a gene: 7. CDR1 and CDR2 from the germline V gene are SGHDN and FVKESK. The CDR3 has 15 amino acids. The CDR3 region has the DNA TGTGCCAGCAGCCAAGGGCGGGGGAGTGGGTACGAGCAGTACTTC. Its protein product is CASSQGRGSGYEQYF.

The CDR3 region is CASSHAQKLAGTTDTQYF. Written as DNA, the CDR3 is TGTGCCAGCAGTCACGCCCAGAAACTAGCGGGTACCACAGATACGCAGTATTTT. This chain uses TRBV6-2 or TRBV6-3 with TRBJ2-3, with TRBD2 matching 9 bases. This CDR3 contains 18 residues. CDR1 is MNHEY, CDR2 SVGEGT, per germline. V lost 5 bases to trimming and J lost 2 bases; unmatched junction nucleotides: 14.

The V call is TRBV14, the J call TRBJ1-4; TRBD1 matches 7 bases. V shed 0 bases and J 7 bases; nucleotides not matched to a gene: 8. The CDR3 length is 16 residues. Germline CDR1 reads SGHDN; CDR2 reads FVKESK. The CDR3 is CASSQDIKGAGEKLFF. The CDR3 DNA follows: TGTGCCAGCAGCCAAGATATTAAGGGGGCCGGTGAAAAACTGTTTTTT.

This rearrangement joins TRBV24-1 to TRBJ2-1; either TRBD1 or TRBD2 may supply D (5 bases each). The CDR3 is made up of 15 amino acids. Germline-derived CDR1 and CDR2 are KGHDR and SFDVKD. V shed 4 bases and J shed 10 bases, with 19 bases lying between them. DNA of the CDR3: TGTGCCACCAGTGACCCGGGGCTTGGTGGCAACGAGCAGTTCTTC. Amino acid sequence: CATSDPGLGGNEQFF.

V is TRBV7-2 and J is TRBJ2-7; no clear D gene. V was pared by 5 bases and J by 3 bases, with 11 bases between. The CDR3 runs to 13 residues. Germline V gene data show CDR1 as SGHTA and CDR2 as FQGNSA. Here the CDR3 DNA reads TGTGCCAGCAGCCCAGAGCCGGGCTACGAGCAGTACTTC. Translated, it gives CASSPEPGYEQYF.